Shown below are 21 T cell receptor beta chains from a single sample sequenced in a study of PD-L1 blockade in urothelial cancer. TCRdb keeps only in-frame clones here, not all; method: immunoSEQ multiplex PCR. Of 100,000 or so clones in the sample, roughly nine tenths were seen once. The material was PBMCs, obtained around atezolizumab (anti-PD-L1) treatment. The receptors were sampled from an elderly woman with urothelial cancer.

The rearrangement uses TRBV5-1 and TRBJ1-2; TRBD1 agrees at 9 bases. CDR3 size: 14 residues. V shed 4 bases, J shed 5 bases, and the junction held 6 bases outside the gene matches. Germline V gene data show CDR1 as SGHRS and CDR2 as YFSETQ. CDR3 DNA sequence: TGCGCCAGCAGCCCGACAGGGGGTGGGTATGGCTACACCTTC. Its protein is CASSPTGGGYGYTF.

In this sample, this clone turned up once. The chain employs TRBV5-1 and TRBJ2-5; D gene ambiguous. CDR3 length equals 13 residues. V dropped 1 base and J dropped 3 bases, with 7 bases sitting between them. Germline assignment: CDR1 SGHRS and CDR2 YFSETQ. CDR3: CASSLTTKETQYF. In DNA form, the CDR3 reads TGCGCCAGCAGCTTGACTACCAAAGAGACCCAGTACTTC.

This rearrangement joins TRBV6-1 to TRBJ2-3; TRBD2 agrees at 11 bases. The junction had 4 bases not matched to a gene; V was cut back by 1 base and J by 4 bases. The CDR3 has 16 residues. Per the germline V gene, CDR1 is MNHNS and CDR2 is SASEGT. CDR3 amino acids: CASSEGSGRAADTQYF. CDR3 in DNA: TGTGCCAGCAGTGAAGGTAGCGGGAGGGCCGCAGATACGCAGTATTTT.

The chain employs TRBV28 and TRBJ1-1, with D hard to call. The V gene lost 3 bases and the J gene lost 1 base, with 15 bases spanning the gap. Germline V gene data show CDR1 as MDHEN and CDR2 as SYDVKM. The CDR3 totals 16 residues. CDR3 nucleotides: TGTGCCAGCAGTTTCAGTCAGGCAGCCCCGAACACTGAAGCTTTCTTT. Amino acids: CASSFSQAAPNTEAFF.

The chain couples TRBV5-4 to TRBJ1-2; tentatively, D is TRBD1 (5 bases). Germline assignment: CDR1 SGHNT and CDR2 YYREEE (reference sequence). This CDR3 is 15 amino acids long. V lost 0 bases and J lost 3, with 12 bases in between. CDR3 sequence reads: CASSLGTGEYYGYTF. Here the CDR3 DNA reads TGTGCCAGCAGCTTGGGAACAGGAGAATACTATGGCTACACCTTC.

CDR3 sequence reads: CASRSGQGPGELFF. The CDR3 DNA reads TGTGCCAGCAGATCGGGACAGGGTCCCGGGGAGCTGTTTTTT. The V call is TRBV6-1, the J call TRBJ2-2, with TRBD1 matching 9 bases. V was clipped by 6 bases and J by 6 bases; unmatched bases: 5. Germline loops: CDR1 MNHNS, CDR2 SASEGT. The CDR3 loop spans 14 amino acids.

V is TRBV9 and J is TRBJ2-7, with D possibly TRBD1 on 6 matching bases. V lost 4 bases, J lost 7 bases, and 21 bases lay in between. Germline CDR1 is SGDLS and CDR2 is YYNGEE. This CDR3 has 15 residues. The CDR3 loop reads CASSPDSYMKEEQYF. In DNA form, the CDR3 reads TGTGCCAGCAGCCCGGACAGTTATATGAAGGAAGAGCAGTACTTC.

The chain joins TRBV2 to TRBJ2-1; TRBD2 might be the D (6 bases). The V end lost 11 bases, the J end lost 6 bases, and 20 bases lay between the germline ends. The CDR3 totals 14 residues. Per germline, CDR1 SNHLY and CDR2 FYNNEI. CDR3 amino acids: CAGGGAAGPNEQFF. The CDR3 bases are TGTGCCGGAGGCGGGGCCGCTGGTCCCAATGAGCAGTTCTTC.

The chain has TRBV6-1 and TRBJ2-1, with D possibly being TRBD1 (8 bases). The V gene lost 11 bases and the J gene lost 7 bases, with 18 bases spanning the gap. Germline V gives CDR1 MNHNS, CDR2 SASEGT. This CDR3 has 13 residues. Here the CDR3 DNA reads TGTGCCCTACAGGGGGAGGGCCTTAATGAGCAGTTCTTC. Protein product: CALQGEGLNEQFF.

J is TRBJ1-1 and V is TRBV7-2; possibly TRBD1 for D (6 bases). CDR3 length equals 13 residues. Per the germline V gene, CDR1 is SGHTA and CDR2 is FQGNSA. The germline V and J ends were trimmed by 6 bases and 3 bases, with 11 bases remaining between them. CDR3 bases: TGTGCCAGCAGTTTGGACAGCGACACTGAAGCTTTCTTT. This gives the protein CASSLDSDTEAFF.

V usage is TRBV6-6 and J usage is TRBJ1-5, with D hard to call. This CDR3 spans 13 amino acids. V lost 2 bases and J 5 bases, leaving 7 bases between the germline ends. Germline V gives CDR1 MNHNY, CDR2 SVGAGI (reference sequence). The CDR3 nucleotides are TGTGCCAGCAGTTACGTCACAGATCAGCCCCAGCATTTT. Encoded protein: CASSYVTDQPQHF.

This chain links TRBV27 with TRBJ2-2, with a weak D call TRBD1 (5 bases). V lost 6 bases and J lost 3, with 14 bases in between. The CDR3 length is 15 residues. The germline gives CDR1 MNHEY, CDR2 SMNVEV (reference sequence). CDR3: CASSARVDYTGELFF. In DNA, the CDR3 is TGTGCCAGCAGCGCCAGGGTAGATTACACCGGGGAGCTGTTTTTT.

This chain links TRBV9 with TRBJ1-3; 7 positions match TRBD1. This CDR3 is 21 amino acids long. V was pared by 0 bases and J by 9 bases, with 27 bases of the junction left unmatched. Germline CDR1 and CDR2: SGDLS and YYNGEE. CDR3: CASSVAGFSGTVIWEQGTIYF. The CDR3 DNA is TGTGCCAGCAGCGTAGCAGGTTTTTCGGGGACAGTGATTTGGGAACAAGGCACCATATATTTT.

The CDR3 nucleotides are TGTGCCAGCAGTAGGGACAGGCAGAGCTATGGCTACACCTTC. Amino acid sequence: CASSRDRQSYGYTF. The chain has TRBV6-1 and TRBJ1-2; 8 positions agree with TRBD1. J lost 4 bases, V lost 5 bases, and 6 bases had no gene match. CDR3 length: 14 residues. Germline CDR1 MNHNS, CDR2 SASEGT.

The chain couples TRBV4-1 to TRBJ2-2, with D possibly TRBD2 on 6 matching bases. V dropped 1 base and J dropped 14 bases, with 20 bases sitting between them. CDR3 length: 15 residues. Per germline, CDR1 MGHRA and CDR2 YSYEKL. The CDR3 reads CASSQAPGESSPLFF. CDR3 nucleotide sequence: TGCGCCAGCAGCCAAGCCCCGGGAGAGTCGTCGCCCCTGTTTTTT.

CDR3 DNA: TGTGCCAGCAGCTTGATCTCTCAGGAAGCTTTCTTT. Protein sequence: CASSLISQEAFF. The rearrangement joins TRBV5-4 to TRBJ1-1; D is unclear. CDR3 length: 12 amino acids. Germline-derived CDR1 and CDR2 are SGHNT and YYREEE (reference sequence). Trimming shortened V by 1 base and J by 8 bases, and 9 bases separated the two germline ends.

This chain joins TRBV28 and TRBJ1-3; 7 nucleotides line up with TRBD1. Germline assignment: CDR1 MDHEN and CDR2 SYDVKM. Trimming removed 6 bases from V and 5 bases from J; junction bases left unmatched: 4. This CDR3 comprises 13 residues. CDR3 amino acids: CASSQGERNTIYF. CDR3 DNA: TGTGCCAGCAGCCAGGGGGAGAGAAACACCATATATTTT.

J is TRBJ2-2 and V is TRBV28; 7 bases align to TRBD2. The CDR3 has 14 amino acids. With V trimmed by 10 bases and J by 5 bases, 10 bases remained unmatched. In germline, CDR1 is MDHEN, CDR2 SYDVKM. The CDR3 loop is CATRVGGGTGELFF. The CDR3 DNA follows: TGTGCCACCCGCGTTGGGGGGGGGACCGGGGAGCTGTTTTTT.

The chain is built from TRBV28 and TRBJ1-5, with D perhaps matching TRBD1 (5 bases). The CDR3 is 15 residues long. Between the trimmed V and J ends, which lost 6 bases and 3 bases, there was a span of 15 bases. Looked up from germline, CDR1 is MDHEN and CDR2 is SYDVKM. CDR3 in DNA: TGTGCCAGCAGGGGGGGAGGACAAATCAATCAGCCCCAGCATTTT. This gives the protein CASRGGGQINQPQHF.

This chain joins TRBV5-5 and TRBJ1-1; no clear D. Trimming pared 0 bases from V and 8 bases from J, leaving 11 bases between. CDR3 length equals 13 residues. Germline values: CDR1 SGHKS, CDR2 YYEKEE (reference sequence). The CDR3 coding sequence is TGTGCCAGCAGCTTGGGCCTGGCGGGCGAAGCTTTCTTT. This translates into CASSLGLAGEAFF.

This clone turned up a few times. The J gene is TRBJ1-1, the V gene TRBV27; no firm D call. The CDR3 is 14 amino acids. The V gene lost 3 bases and the J gene lost 1 base, with 9 bases spanning the gap. Per the germline V gene, CDR1 is MNHEY and CDR2 is SMNVEV (reference sequence). The CDR3 loop is CASSFMAENTEAFF. As DNA, the CDR3 is TGTGCCAGCAGTTTTATGGCCGAGAACACTGAAGCTTTCTTT.